Below, 26 T cell receptor beta chains from the same sample are listed, as sequenced in a study of cytomegalovirus exposure and HLA in healthy donors. This PCR relied on a set of 60 Vbeta primers and 13 Jbeta primers. Clones were sequenced by immunoSEQ multiplex PCR, and TCRdb holds only the in-frame ones, with some missing. Of 240,000 or so clones listed, 82% were seen once; the top ten hold 5% to 6%. The specimen sequenced was PBMCs. The receptors derive from a woman aged 40 to 49 in good health and CMV-seropositive.

The V and J genes are TRBV7-9 and TRBJ1-2; perhaps TRBD1 as D (6 bases). CDR1 is SEHNR and CDR2 is FQNEAQ in the germline V gene (reference sequence). The CDR3 has 11 amino acids. Deletions cut 1 base from V and 9 bases from J, with 6 bases between. The CDR3: CASSLGDSYTF. CDR3 bases: TGTGCCAGCAGCTTAGGGGACAGCTACACCTTC.

V gene TRBV15 combines with J gene TRBJ1-2, with D possibly being TRBD1 (6 bases). Germline V gives CDR1 LNHNV, CDR2 YYDKDF (reference sequence). The CDR3 spans 14 residues. The V and J ends lost 7 bases and 2 bases respectively, with 14 bases between them. Here the CDR3 DNA reads TGTGCCACCACCTCGGACAGCAGGAACTATGGCTACACCTTC. Protein sequence: CATTSDSRNYGYTF.

This clone has more than one count but fewer than ten. The J gene is TRBJ2-7, the V gene TRBV7-9; D is unclear. From germline, CDR1 is SEHNR and CDR2 FQNEAQ (reference sequence). Trimming left V 4 bases short and J 4 bases short, with 8 bases between. The CDR3 has 12 amino acids. CDR3 DNA: TGTGCCAGCAGCTCTGGCTTGTACGAGCAGTACTTC. This codes for CASSSGLYEQYF.

V is TRBV10-1 and J is TRBJ2-1; 9 nucleotides agree with TRBD2. The CDR3 runs to 19 residues. Unmatched junction bases numbered 18, after V lost 5 bases and J lost 4 bases. Germline assignment: CDR1 WNHNN and CDR2 SYGVQD (reference sequence). The CDR3 nucleotides read TGCGCCAGCAGTCCTAACCCCGGGACTAGCCGGAATTTTTACAATGAGCAGTTCTTC. Protein: CASSPNPGTSRNFYNEQFF.

The V and J genes are TRBV7-9 and TRBJ1-6; D gene unclear. Germline V CDR1 and CDR2: SEHNR, FQNEAQ (reference sequence). Trimming left V 5 bases short and J 3 bases short, with 8 bases between. The CDR3 runs 14 residues. CDR3 residues: CASSLQNYNSPLHF. The CDR3 nucleotides are TGTGCCAGCAGCCTACAGAACTATAATTCACCCCTCCACTTT. Based on the CDR3 plus reference TRBV7-9 and TRBJ1-6, the full variable domain is DTGVSQNPRHKITKRGQNVTFRCDPISEHNRLYWYRQTLGQGPEFLTYFQNEAQLEKSRLLSDRFSAERPKGSFSTLEIQRTEQGDSAMYLCASSLQNYNSPLHFGNGTRLTVT.

The V gene is TRBV5-6, the J gene TRBJ1-1, with 8 bases fitting TRBD1. Looked up from germline, CDR1 is SGHDT and CDR2 is YYEEEE. The trim removed 0 bases at V and 7 bases at J, leaving 8 bases unmatched. The CDR3 is made up of 15 amino acids. Here the CDR3 DNA reads TGTGCCAGCAGCTTGGACTACAGGGGGGTAGGTGAAGCTTTCTTT. Translation: CASSLDYRGVGEAFF.

The chain combines TRBV9 with TRBJ1-1, with TRBD1 as a possible D gene (5 bases). Germline values: CDR1 SGDLS, CDR2 YYNGEE. The CDR3 consists of 14 residues. The V and J ends lost 4 bases and 6 bases respectively, with 16 bases between them. CDR3 residues: CASSPTSGIAEAFF. DNA of the CDR3: TGTGCCAGCAGCCCTACCTCAGGGATCGCTGAAGCTTTCTTT. The complete variable domain, with remaining parts taken from reference TRBV9 and TRBJ1-1, reads DSGVTQTPKHLITATGQRVTLRCSPRSGDLSVYWYQQSLDQGLQFLIQYYNGEERAKGNILERFSAQQFPDLHSELNLSSLELGDSALYFCASSPTSGIAEAFFGQGTRLTVV.

This chain connects TRBV5-1 to TRBJ2-5; the D gene is possibly TRBD1 (5 bases). The J call is in doubt because the DNA end fits TRBJ2-7 better. Per the germline V gene, CDR1 is SGHRS and CDR2 is YFSETQ. This CDR3 is 14 amino acids long. Written as DNA, the CDR3 is TGCGCCAGCAGCTTGGCTCAGGGTGCCTACGAGCAGTACTTC. Translating it yields CASSLAQGAYEQYF.

The genes are TRBV7-2 and TRBJ1-2; the match to TRBD1 covers 9 bases. This CDR3 is built from 15 residues. Trimming cost V 4 bases and J 5 bases; bases outside gene matches: 8. CDR1 is SGHTA, CDR2 FQGNSA, per germline. In nucleotides, the CDR3 is TGTGCCAGCAGCTCCCAATCCGGACAGGGGTATGGCTACACCTTC. It encodes CASSSQSGQGYGYTF.

V gene TRBV7-2 combines with J gene TRBJ2-3; D is perhaps TRBD2 (6 bases). The CDR3 length is 16 residues. Germline V CDR1 and CDR2: SGHTA, FQGNSA. Trimming took off 4 bases at V and 5 bases at J, with 19 bases between the two ends. CDR3 nucleotide sequence: TGTGCCAGCAGCTCCCGACTAGGCCCCTCGGGAGATACGCAGTATTTT. Translating it yields CASSSRLGPSGDTQYF.

This sequence joins TRBV19 and TRBJ1-5; D gene uncertain. Trimming took 0 bases from V and 11 from J, leaving 8 bases between them. The CDR3 consists of 12 residues. Per the germline V gene, CDR1 is LNHDA and CDR2 is SQIVND (reference sequence). The CDR3 region is CASSIDEAAQHF. In DNA, the CDR3 is TGTGCCAGTAGTATAGACGAGGCGGCCCAGCATTTT.

Regarding this clone: A read error may account for a junction end that differs from germline. Different DNA sequences within this sample yield the same CDR3. The chain employs TRBV18 and TRBJ1-6; D not resolved. The CDR3 extends over 15 amino acids. Germline CDR1 is KGHSH and CDR2 is LQKENI. CDR3 bases: TGTGCCAGCTCACCGACTAGCTCCTATAATTCCCCCCTCCACTTT. Residues: CASSPTSSYNSPLHF.

V and J are TRBV30 and TRBJ1-2; D is undetermined. The CDR3 contains 15 residues. Looked up from germline, CDR1 is GTSNPN and CDR2 is SVGIG (reference sequence). Trimming took 1 base from V and 0 from J, leaving 12 bases between them. The CDR3 here is CAWSAGIVANYGYTF. The CDR3 nucleotides read TGTGCCTGGAGTGCAGGAATAGTGGCTAACTATGGCTACACCTTC.

This clone showed up just a few times. This chain uses TRBV11-2 with TRBJ2-3; no reliable D call. Germline V gene lookup returns CDR1 SGHAT and CDR2 FQNNGV. CDR3 length: 14 residues. V was pared by 0 bases and J by 0 bases, with 4 bases between. The chain's CDR3 is CASSLDRSTDTQYF. DNA of the CDR3: TGTGCCAGCAGCTTAGATAGAAGCACAGATACGCAGTATTTT.

The chain carries TRBV29-1 and TRBJ1-2; no reliable D call. Trimming removed 7 bases at V and 4 bases at J, with 10 bases between. Germline CDR1 SQVTM, CDR2 ANQGSEA. This CDR3 spans 11 amino acids. The CDR3 loop reads CSAQYGYGYTF. Written as DNA, the CDR3 is TGCAGCGCTCAGTATGGCTATGGCTACACCTTC. Supplemented by reference TRBV29-1 and TRBJ1-2, the full variable domain reads SAVISQKPSRDICQRGTSLTIQCQVDSQVTMMFWYRQQPGQSLTLIATANQGSEATYESGFVIDKFPISRPNLTFSTLTVSNMSPEDSSIYLCSAQYGYGYTFGSGTRLTVV.

The CDR3 region has the DNA TGTGCCAGCAGCCACGGGACAGCCGGAAGAAGGGTACCCTACGAGCAGTACTTC. Translating it yields CASSHGTAGRRVPYEQYF. The rearrangement links TRBV11-2 to TRBJ2-7, with 7 bases fitting TRBD1. J lost 2 bases, V lost 5 bases, and 18 bases had no gene match. Germline CDR1 and CDR2: SGHAT and FQNNGV. The CDR3 covers 18 residues.

V and J are TRBV7-8 and TRBJ1-5; TRBD1 might be the D (6 bases). Trimming pared 4 bases from V and 7 bases from J, leaving 11 bases between. Germline lookup yields CDR1 SGHVS and CDR2 FQNEAQ. CDR3 size: 13 residues. For the CDR3, the DNA is TGTGCCAGCAGCTCGACAGGAAGGCAGCCCCAGCATTTT. Translation: CASSSTGRQPQHF.

This clone was recorded a few times. Other DNA sequences in this specimen translate into the identical CDR3. The chain recombines TRBV11-3 with TRBJ1-1; D is perhaps TRBD1 (5 bases). V shed 3 bases and J shed 7 bases, with 6 bases lying between them. This CDR3 has 11 residues. Germline CDR1 SGHNT, CDR2 YENEEA. Here the CDR3 reads CASSLTVEAFF. In DNA, the CDR3 is TGTGCCAGCAGCTTGACAGTTGAAGCTTTCTTT.

To note about this clone: A read error may account for a junction end that differs from germline. The rearrangement links TRBV7-9 to TRBJ1-3; D uncertain. Germline V lookup: CDR1 SEHNR, CDR2 FQNEAQ (reference sequence). The CDR3 covers 13 residues. This chain's CDR3 is CSSSLVLRNTIYF. CDR3 nucleotide sequence: TGTTCCAGCAGCTTAGTCTTGCGGAACACCATATATTTT.

The chain has TRBV29-1 and TRBJ1-4, with TRBD1 as a possible D gene (6 bases). CDR3 length equals 13 residues. Germline CDR1 SQVTM, CDR2 ANQGSEA. Trimming pared 0 bases from V and 8 bases from J, leaving 10 bases between. The CDR3 DNA reads as TGCAGCGTTGAAGAGGGGGCAGACGAAAAACTGTTTTTT. As protein: CSVEEGADEKLFF.

The chain is built from TRBV30 and TRBJ1-2; D uncertain. Germline CDR1 reads GTSNPN; CDR2 reads SVGIG (reference sequence). This CDR3 region has 15 residues. The germline V and J ends were trimmed by 2 bases and 3 bases, with 16 bases remaining between them. DNA for the CDR3: TGTGCCTGGAGTCCCCCAGGTCACTGGGACTATGGCTACACCTTC. This gives the protein CAWSPPGHWDYGYTF.

The chain carries TRBV2 and TRBJ2-5, with a possible D match to TRBD2 (5 bases). V was cut by 3 bases and J by 4 bases, with 9 bases left in between. CDR1 is SNHLY, CDR2 FYNNEI, per germline. The CDR3 is 13 residues long. CDR3 coding DNA: TGTGCCAGCAGTGATAGCGTTCGAGAGACCCAGTACTTC. Its translation: CASSDSVRETQYF. The variable domain in full, completed from reference TRBV2 and TRBJ2-5, reads EPEVTQTPSHQVTQMGQEVILRCVPISNHLYFYWYRQILGQKVEFLVSFYNNEISEKSEIFDDQFSVERPDGSNFTLKIRSTKLEDSAMYFCASSDSVRETQYFGPGTRLLVL.

The chain recombines TRBV7-9 with TRBJ1-6, with TRBD1 matching over 7 bases. With V trimmed by 1 base and J by 7 bases, 1 base remained unmatched. This CDR3 comprises 14 residues. Germline lookup yields CDR1 SEHNR and CDR2 FQNEAQ (reference sequence). The DNA of the CDR3 is TGTGCCAGCAGCTTAGAACAGGGGAATTCACCCCTCCACTTT. It encodes CASSLEQGNSPLHF.

Only one count was recorded for this clone. The V call is TRBV2, the J call TRBJ1-4; weak D call: TRBD1 (5 bases). The CDR3 is made up of 15 amino acids. Per the germline V gene, CDR1 is SNHLY and CDR2 is FYNNEI. V dropped 3 bases and J dropped 0 bases, with 8 bases sitting between them. CDR3 residues: CASSEQGTTNEKLFF. CDR3 coding DNA: TGTGCCAGCAGTGAGCAGGGAACAACTAATGAAAAACTGTTTTTT.

The chain is built from TRBV27 and TRBJ2-1; TRBD2 matches at 16 bases. CDR3 length: 16 amino acids. Germline CDR1 reads MNHEY; CDR2 reads SMNVEV (reference sequence). After removal of 4 bases from V and 10 bases from J, the junction contained 7 bases not matched to a gene. The CDR3: CASSSGLAGGPTEQFF. The CDR3 DNA reads TGTGCCAGCAGTTCGGGACTAGCGGGGGGGCCTACCGAGCAGTTCTTC.

The chain joins TRBV9 to TRBJ1-6, with a weak D call TRBD1 (6 bases). Germline V CDR1 and CDR2: SGDLS, YYNGEE. CDR3 length: 15 amino acids. Trimming shortened V by 4 bases and J by 5 bases, and 13 bases separated the two germline ends. The CDR3 here is CASSQRQEDNSPLHF. DNA for the CDR3: TGTGCCAGCAGCCAAAGACAGGAGGATAATTCACCCCTCCACTTT.